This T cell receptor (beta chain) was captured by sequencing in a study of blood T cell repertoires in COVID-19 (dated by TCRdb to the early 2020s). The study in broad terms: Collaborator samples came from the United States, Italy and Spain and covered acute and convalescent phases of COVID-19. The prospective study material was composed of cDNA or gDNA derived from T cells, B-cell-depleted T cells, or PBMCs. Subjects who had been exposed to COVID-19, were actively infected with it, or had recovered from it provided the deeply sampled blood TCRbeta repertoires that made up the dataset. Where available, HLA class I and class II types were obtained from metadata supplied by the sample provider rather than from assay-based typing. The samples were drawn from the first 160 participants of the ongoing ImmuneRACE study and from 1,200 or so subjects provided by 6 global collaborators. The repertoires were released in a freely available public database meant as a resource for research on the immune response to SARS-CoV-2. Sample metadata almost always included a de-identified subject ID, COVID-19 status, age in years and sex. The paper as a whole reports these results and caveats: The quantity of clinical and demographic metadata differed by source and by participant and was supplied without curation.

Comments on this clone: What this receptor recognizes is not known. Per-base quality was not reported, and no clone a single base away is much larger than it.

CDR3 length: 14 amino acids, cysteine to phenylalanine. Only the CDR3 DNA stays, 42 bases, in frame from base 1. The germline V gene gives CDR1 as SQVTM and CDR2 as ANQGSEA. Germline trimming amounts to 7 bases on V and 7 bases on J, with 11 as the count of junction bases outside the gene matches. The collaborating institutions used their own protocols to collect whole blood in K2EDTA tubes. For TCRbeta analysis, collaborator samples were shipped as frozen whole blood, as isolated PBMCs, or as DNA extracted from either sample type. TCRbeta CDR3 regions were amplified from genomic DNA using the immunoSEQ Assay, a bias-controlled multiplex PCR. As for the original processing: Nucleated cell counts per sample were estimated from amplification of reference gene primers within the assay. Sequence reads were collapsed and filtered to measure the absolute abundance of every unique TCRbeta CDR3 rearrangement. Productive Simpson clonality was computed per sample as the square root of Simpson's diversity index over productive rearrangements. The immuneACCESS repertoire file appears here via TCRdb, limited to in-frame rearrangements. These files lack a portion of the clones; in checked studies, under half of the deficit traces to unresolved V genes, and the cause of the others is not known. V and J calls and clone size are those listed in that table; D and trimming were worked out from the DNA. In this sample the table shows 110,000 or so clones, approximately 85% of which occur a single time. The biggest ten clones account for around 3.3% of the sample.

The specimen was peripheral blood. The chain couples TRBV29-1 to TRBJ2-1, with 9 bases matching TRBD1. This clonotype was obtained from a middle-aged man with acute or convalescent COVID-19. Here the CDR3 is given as CSALQPQGANEQFF. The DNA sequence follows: TGCAGCGCCCTACAGCCACAGGGGGCGAATGAGCAGTTCTTC.